Below are 14 T cell receptor beta chains sequenced from a single sample in a study of identical twins. Via MiXCR, TCRdb re-called the 5' RACE reads, giving one row per CDR3 protein. The sample has under 900,000 distinct CDR3 sequences, about 12% seen once. This same sample was also part of a study on yellow fever vaccine responses in identical twins.

The sequencing sample was made of PBMCs. The receptors originated from a woman younger than 35 in good health.

This clonotype came up many times. The chain recombines TRBV29-1 with TRBJ2-5; D uncertain. With 7 bases removed from V and 1 base from J, the gap between germline ends came to 10 bases. Germline V gene data show CDR1 as SQVTM and CDR2 as ANQGSEA. CDR3 length equals 12 residues. CDR3 sequence reads: CSAVGAQETQYF. CDR3 nucleotides: TGCAGCGCCGTCGGAGCCCAAGAGACCCAGTACTTC.

The chain joins TRBV4-1 to TRBJ2-2; TRBD2 agrees at 8 bases. Germline CDR1 MGHRA, CDR2 YSYEKL. The CDR3 has 15 residues. The trim removed 7 bases at V and 6 bases at J, leaving 10 bases unmatched. The chain's CDR3 is CASKRAGEWAGELFF. In nucleotides, the CDR3 is TGCGCCAGCAAGAGAGCGGGGGAATGGGCCGGGGAGCTGTTTTTT.

This clonotype showed up just a few times. This CDR3 is CASRETRTGDTEAFF. The CDR3 DNA sequence: TGTGCCAGCAGGGAGACGAGGACAGGGGACACTGAAGCTTTCTTT. The rearrangement uses TRBV7-9 and TRBJ1-1, with 9 bases aligning to TRBD1. The CDR3 sequence is 15 residues long. The J segment lost 3 bases and the V segment lost 6 bases, leaving 8 bases of the junction unmatched. Germline V gives CDR1 SEHNR, CDR2 FQNEAQ (reference sequence).

This clonotype was detected a few times. V is TRBV12-3 or TRBV12-4 and J is TRBJ1-1; D uncertain. V was clipped by 6 bases and J by 1 base, with 12 bases between them. The CDR3 contains 14 residues. The CDR3 sequence: CASSPSQTNTEAFF. The CDR3 DNA follows: TGTGCCAGCAGCCCAAGTCAGACGAACACTGAAGCTTTCTTT.

The chain links TRBV28 to TRBJ1-5; D is possibly TRBD1 (6 bases). V was shortened by 10 bases and J by 7 bases, with 14 bases between the two germline ends. The CDR3 has 12 amino acids. The V gene's germline CDR1 is MDHEN and CDR2 SYDVKM. CDR3 residues: CAKGGSWQPQHF. The CDR3 region has the DNA TGTGCCAAGGGGGGGAGCTGGCAGCCCCAGCATTTT.

There are a few counts of this clonotype. The chain joins TRBV4-1 to TRBJ2-1, with D unclear. The CDR3 is made up of 14 amino acids. Trimming shortened V by 2 bases and J by 5 bases, and 10 bases separated the two germline ends. The germline V gene encodes CDR1 MGHRA and CDR2 YSYEKL. The DNA for the CDR3 is TGCGCCAGCAGCCAATTCCCCATGGACAATGAGCAGTTCTTC. Amino acids: CASSQFPMDNEQFF.

This chain connects TRBV5-1 to TRBJ2-1, with D perhaps matching TRBD2 (6 bases). CDR1 and CDR2 from the germline V gene are SGHRS and YFSETQ. Trimming pared 2 bases from V and 3 bases from J, leaving 12 bases between. The CDR3 is made up of 15 amino acids. The CDR3 sequence is CASSLETRDYNEQFF. In nucleotides, the CDR3 is TGCGCCAGCAGCTTAGAGACTAGAGACTACAATGAGCAGTTCTTC. Full variable domain (remainder filled in from reference TRBV5-1 and TRBJ2-1): KAGVTQTPRYLIKTRGQQVTLSCSPISGHRSVSWYQQTPGQGLQFLFEYFSETQRNKGNFPGRFSGRQFSNSRSEMNVSTLELGDSALYLCASSLETRDYNEQFFGPGTRLTVL.

V gene TRBV6-1 combines with J gene TRBJ2-2, with D possibly TRBD2 on 9 matching bases. Trimming cost V 7 bases and J 7 bases, with 22 bases left between them. CDR1 and CDR2 from the germline V gene are MNHNS and SASEGT. The length of the CDR3 is 16 residues. The CDR3 region has the DNA TGTGCCAGCACCGACAGGGGACTAGCCCCGAGCGGGGAGCTGTTTTTT. It yields the protein CASTDRGLAPSGELFF.

V gene TRBV20-1 combines with J gene TRBJ2-1; 14 bases fit TRBD2. The CDR3 is 13 residues long. Trimming took 4 bases from V and 11 from J; bases not matched to a gene: 4. The germline CDR1 and CDR2 sequences are DFQATT and SNEGSKA (reference sequence). CDR3: CSATGLAGGKQFF. CDR3 sequence (DNA): TGCAGTGCTACCGGACTAGCGGGGGGCAAGCAGTTCTTC.

The chain is built from TRBV29-1 and TRBJ2-2; 11 nucleotides match TRBD2. The V gene's germline CDR1 is SQVTM and CDR2 ANQGSEA. This CDR3 comprises 12 residues. J gave up 12 bases and V 5 bases, and 5 bases lay outside the gene matches. CDR3 DNA: TGCAGCGTTAATAGCGGGGGGGATAAGCTGTTTTTT. It encodes CSVNSGGDKLFF.

This clonotype has at least ten counts. The rearrangement joins TRBV7-3 to TRBJ2-2; 9 nucleotides align to TRBD2. Germline CDR1 SGHTA, CDR2 FQGTGA. Germline trimming cut 6 bases from V and 4 bases from J; bases unmatched to any gene: 9. CDR3 length: 16 amino acids. CDR3 sequence: CASSSYSGSVTGELFF. The CDR3 DNA is TGTGCCAGCAGTTCCTATAGCGGGAGCGTCACCGGGGAGCTGTTTTTT.

The sample holds a few counts of this clonotype. CDR3 loop: CASAPAVGGGYTF. DNA of the CDR3: TGTGCCAGCGCCCCGGCGGTGGGGGGTGGCTACACCTTC. The chain combines TRBV11-2 with TRBJ1-2; possibly TRBD1 for D (5 bases). The CDR3 runs 13 residues. The V end was cut by 8 bases, the J end by 7 bases, with 17 bases between. Germline V lookup: CDR1 SGHAT, CDR2 FQNNGV.

V is TRBV7-6 and J is TRBJ2-5; TRBD2 might be the D (5 bases). CDR1 is SGHVS, CDR2 FNYEAQ, per germline. Between the trimmed V and J ends, which lost 5 bases and 2 bases, there was a span of 12 bases. The CDR3 sequence is 14 residues long. CDR3 DNA sequence: TGTGCCAGCAGCCGGGGAGACAATCAAGAGACCCAGTACTTC. This codes for CASSRGDNQETQYF.

This clonotype was counted a few times. The V and J genes are TRBV7-8 and TRBJ1-3, with D hard to call. The V end lost 0 bases, the J end lost 6 bases, and 12 bases lay between the germline ends. The CDR3 has 15 amino acids. CDR1 is SGHVS and CDR2 is FQNEAQ in the germline V gene. In nucleotides, the CDR3 is TGTGCCAGCAGCTTAGCCGGACGGGTTGAAAACACCATATATTTT. It translates to CASSLAGRVENTIYF. Full variable domain (missing parts from reference TRBV7-8 and TRBJ1-3): GAGVSQSPRYKVAKRGQDVALRCDPISGHVSLFWYQQALGQGPEFLTYFQNEAQLDKSGLPSDRFFAERPEGSVSTLKIQRTQQEDSAVYLCASSLAGRVENTIYFGEGSWLTVV.